The TCR beta chain under discussion was sequenced for a study of T-cell memory formation after mild COVID-19 (dated by TCRdb to 2020 to 2023). The study in broad terms: TCR sequence clusters from the two donors were largely donor specific. In two donors, T-cell clones that expanded and contracted after mild COVID-19 were followed by sequencing TCRalpha and TCRbeta repertoires longitudinally. The cohort comprised two young, previously healthy adult volunteers, one female and one male.

The reads were generated on an Illumina NovaSeq 6000. Using 5'RACE with constant-segment primers, TCRalpha and TCRbeta cDNA libraries were constructed, with sample barcodes and unique molecular identifiers added in the process. Trizol reagent was used to extract RNA from every sample. Amplification of the libraries took two PCR steps, and the second step added a second sample barcode plus Illumina TruSeq adapters. Sequencing of libraries was performed on an Illumina NovaSeq with 2 x 150 bp paired-end reads. As for how the authors treated the data: The reads were demultiplexed and collapsed into UMI-guided consensus sequences using migec v1.2.7. Using mixcr v2.1.11, UMI consensuses were aligned to TRA and TRB V and J templates and then assembled into clonotypes. Expanded or contracted clonotypes were those called significant by both edgeR and NoisET, with noise models trained on biological replicates. For edgeR calls, the cutoffs were a false discovery rate-adjusted p below 0.01 and a log2 fold-change threshold of 1. As an exploratory analysis of dynamics, PCA with hierarchical clustering was applied to max-normalized trajectories of the 1000 most abundant clonotypes. Each responding clone was given a CD4 or CD8 phenotype based on the CD4+ and CD8+ repertoires, which had been sequenced separately. The public reads were reanalyzed by TCRdb: fastp trimming at Q25, MiXCR alignment, in-frame beta chains only. Rows are combined by CDR3 protein, so each entry shows the most common genes and DNA. For this entry, the V and J calls and clone size follow TCRdb and not the study's own pipeline. The sample includes approximately 30,000 distinct CDR3 sequences, with more than 15% observed a single time. The ten largest clones take up 1.3% to 1.5% of the sample.

General conclusions and limits of the study: The second-wave clones that peaked on day 37 were not confirmed to be SARS-CoV-2 specific. The detection of some responding clones in pre-infection memory suggests that pre-existing cross-reactive memory T cells joined the SARS-CoV-2 response. Clones contracting from day 15 to 85 had balanced CD4/CD8 phenotypes, while a second wave expanding from day 15 to 37 was biased towards CD4+. The study included only a couple of mild cases, and larger cohorts that include severe cases with pre-infection samples were judged to be necessary. Contracting CD4+ clones were found mainly in CM and EM memory subsets, while CD8+ clones were enriched in EMRA.

PBMCs were isolated by Ficoll-Paque density gradient centrifugation. This clonotype came up many times. There is no known antigen for this receptor. Base qualities are missing; no much larger clone stands one base away. The source of this sequence is an adult who had mild COVID-19 (a few samples of this study predate the infection). The sample titles of this study are shuffled in the database, so cell type and time point are left out. The specimen sequenced was PBMCs or a T cell subset sorted from them (not recorded which).

The DNA is as follows: TGCGCCAGCAGCAAGACAGGGGTGTCCTACAATGAGCAGTTCTTC. It translates to CASSKTGVSYNEQFF. The V and J segments used are TRBV5-1 and TRBJ2-1, with 8 junctional bases fitting TRBD1. The CDR3 spans 15 residues, from the cysteine through the phenylalanine. Of all the DNA, just the CDR3 is kept, 45 bases in frame from base 1. CDR1 and CDR2, per the germline V gene, are SGHRS and YFSETQ. V lost 4 bases and J lost 1 base, and the count of bases not matched to a germline gene is 4.